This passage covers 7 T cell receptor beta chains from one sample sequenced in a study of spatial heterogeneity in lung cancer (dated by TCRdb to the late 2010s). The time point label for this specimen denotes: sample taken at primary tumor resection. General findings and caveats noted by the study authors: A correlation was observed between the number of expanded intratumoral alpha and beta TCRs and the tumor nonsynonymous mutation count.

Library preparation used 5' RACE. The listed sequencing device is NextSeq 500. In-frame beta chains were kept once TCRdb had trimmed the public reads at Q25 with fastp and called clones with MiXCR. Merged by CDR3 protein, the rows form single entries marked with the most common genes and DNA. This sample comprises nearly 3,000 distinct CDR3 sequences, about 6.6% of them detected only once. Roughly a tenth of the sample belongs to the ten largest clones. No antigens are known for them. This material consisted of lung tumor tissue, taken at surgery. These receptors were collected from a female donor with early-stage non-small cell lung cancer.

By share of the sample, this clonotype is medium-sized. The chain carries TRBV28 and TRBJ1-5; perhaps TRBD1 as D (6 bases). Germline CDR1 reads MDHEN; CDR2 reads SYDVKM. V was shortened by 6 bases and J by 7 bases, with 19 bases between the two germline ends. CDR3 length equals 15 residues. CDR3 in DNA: TGTGCCAGCAGCTCAGACCGGGACAATGGACAGCCCCAGCATTTT. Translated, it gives CASSSDRDNGQPQHF.

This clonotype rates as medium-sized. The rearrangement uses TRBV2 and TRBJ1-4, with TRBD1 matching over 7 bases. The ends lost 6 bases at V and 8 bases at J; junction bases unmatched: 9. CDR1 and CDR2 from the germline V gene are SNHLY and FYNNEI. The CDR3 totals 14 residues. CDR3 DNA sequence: TGTGCCAGCAGGGAAACAGGGGTGAAGGAAAAACTGTTTTTT. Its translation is CASRETGVKEKLFF.

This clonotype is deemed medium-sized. CDR3 sequence reads: CSVDRSGIYNEQFF. The CDR3 DNA sequence: TGCAGCGTTGACCGGAGTGGTATCTACAATGAGCAGTTCTTC. The chain links TRBV29-1 to TRBJ2-1; the D is unclear. In germline, CDR1 is SQVTM, CDR2 ANQGSEA. The CDR3 sequence is 14 residues long. Trimming pared 3 bases from V and 3 bases from J, leaving 12 bases between.

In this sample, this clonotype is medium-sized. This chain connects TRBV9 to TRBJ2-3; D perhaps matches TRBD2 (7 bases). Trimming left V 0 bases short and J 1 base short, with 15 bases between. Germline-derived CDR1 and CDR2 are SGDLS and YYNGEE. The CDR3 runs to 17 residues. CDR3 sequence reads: CASSVAGGGYGTDTQYF. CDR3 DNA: TGTGCCAGCAGCGTAGCAGGCGGGGGCTATGGCACAGATACGCAGTATTTT. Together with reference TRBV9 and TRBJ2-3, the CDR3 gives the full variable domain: DSGVTQTPKHLITATGQRVTLRCSPRSGDLSVYWYQQSLDQGLQFLIQYYNGEERAKGNILERFSAQQFPDLHSELNLSSLELGDSALYFCASSVAGGGYGTDTQYFGPGTRLTVL.

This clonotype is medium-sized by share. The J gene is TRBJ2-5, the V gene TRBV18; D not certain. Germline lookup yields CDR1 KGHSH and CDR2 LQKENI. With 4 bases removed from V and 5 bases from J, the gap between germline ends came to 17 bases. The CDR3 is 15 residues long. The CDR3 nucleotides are TGTGCCAGCTCACGGGTCCCAGAGTCAATGGAGACCCAGTACTTC. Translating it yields CASSRVPESMETQYF.

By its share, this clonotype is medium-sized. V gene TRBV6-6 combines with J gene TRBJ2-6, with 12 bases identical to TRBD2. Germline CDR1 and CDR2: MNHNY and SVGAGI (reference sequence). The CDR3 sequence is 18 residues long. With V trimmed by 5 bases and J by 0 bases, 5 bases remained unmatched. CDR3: CASSETSGGSSGANVLTF. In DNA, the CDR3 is TGTGCCAGCAGTGAGACTAGCGGGGGAAGCTCTGGGGCCAACGTCCTGACTTTC.

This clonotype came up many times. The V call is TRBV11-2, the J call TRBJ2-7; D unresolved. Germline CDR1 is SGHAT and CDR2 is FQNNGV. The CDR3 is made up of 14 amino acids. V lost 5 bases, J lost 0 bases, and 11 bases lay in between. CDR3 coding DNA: TGTGCCAGCAGCCAAGACTTGAGCTCCTACGAGCAGTACTTC. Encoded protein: CASSQDLSSYEQYF.